This TCR beta chain derives from a study of memory CD4+ T cells and cytomegalovirus serostatus. In the original workflow: After removing out-of-frame reads, around 2 million distinct TCRbeta sequences remained. The repertoire was sequenced with immunoSEQ multiplex PCR; TCRdb's copy has only in-frame clones and lacks some. V, J and clone size derive from that table, while D and trimming were established from the DNA sequence. The sample lists roughly 50,000 clones; over 75% were seen once. CDR1 is MDHEN, CDR2 SYDVKM, per germline. The CDR3 consists of 14 residues. V gave up 9 bases and J gave up 3 bases, with 14 bases separating them. Concerning this clone: Its antigen is currently unknown.

Study findings and constraints: Of under 200 reported CMV TCRbeta sequences, under 70 were found in memory CD4+ repertoires.

The sort gate was single viable CD3+CD4+CD8-CD45RO+ cells for memory CD4+ T cells. The rearrangement uses TRBV28 and TRBJ2-2; no definite D call. The clonotype originates from an adult in good health and CMV-seronegative. Material: memory CD4+ T cells from blood. The DNA for the CDR3 is TGTGCCAGTCACCCTTACCGGGACACCGGGGAGCTGTTTTTT. This gives the protein CASHPYRDTGELFF.